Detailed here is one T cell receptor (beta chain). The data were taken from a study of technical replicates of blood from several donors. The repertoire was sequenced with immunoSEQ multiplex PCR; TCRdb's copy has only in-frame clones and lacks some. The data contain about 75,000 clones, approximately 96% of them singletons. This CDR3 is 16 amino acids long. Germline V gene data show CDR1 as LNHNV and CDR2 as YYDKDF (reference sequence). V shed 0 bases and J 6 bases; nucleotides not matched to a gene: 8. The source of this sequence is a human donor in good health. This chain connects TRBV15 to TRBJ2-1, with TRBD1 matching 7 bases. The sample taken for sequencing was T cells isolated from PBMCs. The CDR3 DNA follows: TGTGCCACCAGCAGAGACAGGACAGGACGTGGCAATGAGCAGTTCTTC. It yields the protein CATSRDRTGRGNEQFF.